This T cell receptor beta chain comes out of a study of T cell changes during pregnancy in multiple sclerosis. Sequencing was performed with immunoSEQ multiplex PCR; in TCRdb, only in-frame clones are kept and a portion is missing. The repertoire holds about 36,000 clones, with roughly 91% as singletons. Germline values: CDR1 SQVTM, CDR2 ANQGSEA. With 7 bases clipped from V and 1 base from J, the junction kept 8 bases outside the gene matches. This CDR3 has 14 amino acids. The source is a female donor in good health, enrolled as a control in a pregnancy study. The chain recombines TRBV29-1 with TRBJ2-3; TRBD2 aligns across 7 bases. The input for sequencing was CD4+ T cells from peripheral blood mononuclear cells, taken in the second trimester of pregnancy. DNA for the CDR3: TGCAGCGCCCGTCGGGGGGTTGGCACAGATACGCAGTATTTT. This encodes CSARRGVGTDTQYF.